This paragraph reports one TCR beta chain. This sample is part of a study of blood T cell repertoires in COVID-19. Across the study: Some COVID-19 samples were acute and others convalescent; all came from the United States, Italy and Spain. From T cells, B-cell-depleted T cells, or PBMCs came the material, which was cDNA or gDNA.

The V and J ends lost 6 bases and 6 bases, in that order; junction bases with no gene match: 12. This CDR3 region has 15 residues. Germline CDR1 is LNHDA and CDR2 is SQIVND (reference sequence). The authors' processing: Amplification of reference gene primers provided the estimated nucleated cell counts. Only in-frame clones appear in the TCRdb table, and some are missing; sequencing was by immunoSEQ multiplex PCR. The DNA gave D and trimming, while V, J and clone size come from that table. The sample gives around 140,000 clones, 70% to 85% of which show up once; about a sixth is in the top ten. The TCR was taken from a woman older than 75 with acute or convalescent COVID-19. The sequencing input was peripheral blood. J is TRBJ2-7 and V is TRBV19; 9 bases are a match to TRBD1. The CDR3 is CASSDPGQGAREQYF. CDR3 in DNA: TGTGCCAGTAGCGATCCGGGACAGGGTGCCCGCGAGCAGTACTTC.